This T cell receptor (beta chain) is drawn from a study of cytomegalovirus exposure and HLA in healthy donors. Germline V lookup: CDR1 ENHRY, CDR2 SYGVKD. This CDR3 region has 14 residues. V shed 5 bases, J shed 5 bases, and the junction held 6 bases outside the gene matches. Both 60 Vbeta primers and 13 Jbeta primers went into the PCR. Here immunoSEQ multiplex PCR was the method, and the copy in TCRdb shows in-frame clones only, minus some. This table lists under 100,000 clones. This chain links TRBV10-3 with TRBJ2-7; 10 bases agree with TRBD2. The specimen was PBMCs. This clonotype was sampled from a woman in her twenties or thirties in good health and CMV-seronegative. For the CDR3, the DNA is TGTGCCATCAGTCAAGCGGGAGGGCCGGACGAGCAGTACTTC. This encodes CAISQAGGPDEQYF.